One sample yielded the 12 T cell receptor beta chains listed below, sequenced in a study of T cells after yellow fever vaccination. MiXCR, applied by TCRdb to the 5' RACE reads, yields one record per CDR3 protein. The top ten clones hold around 40% of a sample with 120,000 or so distinct CDR3 sequences, around 15% of them seen once. The sample was CD8+ T cells sorted from PBMCs, taken 5 days after the yellow fever booster vaccination. The source is a man younger than 35 who received the YFV17D yellow fever vaccine.

This clonotype was observed a few times. V usage is TRBV4-3 and J usage is TRBJ2-3; D tentatively reads TRBD1 or TRBD2 (6 bases each). The CDR3 consists of 15 residues. CDR1 and CDR2 from the germline V gene are LGHNA and YSLEER. Trimming took off 3 bases at V and 5 bases at J, with 15 bases between the two ends. DNA of the CDR3: TGCGCCAGCAGCCAGTATGGGGGGCAAGGAGATACGCAGTATTTT. Its protein product is CASSQYGGQGDTQYF.

The rearrangement links TRBV4-1 to TRBJ2-7; 9 positions agree with TRBD2. The germline CDR1 and CDR2 sequences are MGHRA and YSYEKL. The CDR3 extends over 18 amino acids. The trim removed 3 bases at V and 0 bases at J, leaving 12 bases unmatched. The CDR3 reads CASSHLGPSGASSYEQYV. The DNA of the CDR3 is TGCGCCAGCAGCCACCTGGGGCCTAGCGGGGCCAGCTCCTACGAGCAGTACGTC.

This sequence joins TRBV10-2 and TRBJ2-3, with D perhaps matching TRBD1 or TRBD2 (5 bases each). The CDR3 loop spans 14 amino acids. Germline lookup yields CDR1 WSHSY and CDR2 SAAADI. Trimming took 2 bases from V and 6 from J, leaving 12 bases between them. This CDR3 is CASSERGEGDTQYF. In DNA, the CDR3 is TGCGCCAGCAGTGAGCGGGGTGAGGGGGATACGCAGTATTTT.

This clonotype turned up a few times. J is TRBJ1-3 and V is TRBV4-1; D remains unclear. Germline CDR1 and CDR2: MGHRA and YSYEKL. V was trimmed by 0 bases and J by 0 bases, leaving 12 bases between them. The CDR3 contains 17 residues. The CDR3 DNA is TGCGCCAGCAGCCAAGATGGCTCCGTCCTCTCTGGAAACACCATATATTTT. Its translation is CASSQDGSVLSGNTIYF.

The rearrangement uses TRBV7-2 and TRBJ2-1; 8 bases line up with TRBD2. Trimming took 5 bases from V and 4 from J; bases not matched to a gene: 7. The CDR3 runs 15 residues. The germline V gene encodes CDR1 SGHTA and CDR2 FQGNSA. CDR3 sequence (DNA): TGTGCCAGCAGCCTCCTCAGCGGGGGATACAATGAGCAGTTCTTC. Its translation: CASSLLSGGYNEQFF.

This clonotype turned up a few times. The rearrangement joins TRBV20-1 to TRBJ2-7, with 7 bases that match TRBD2. Trimming at V came to 3 bases and at J to 2 bases, leaving 7 bases not matched to a gene. Looked up from germline, CDR1 is DFQATT and CDR2 is SNEGSKA (reference sequence). The CDR3 loop spans 14 amino acids. The CDR3 loop reads CSARGSSGAYEQYF. CDR3 sequence (DNA): TGCAGTGCTAGGGGTTCTAGCGGAGCCTACGAGCAGTACTTC.

This clonotype was seen more than once but under ten times. This chain connects TRBV7-9 to TRBJ1-6; TRBD1 is a possible D gene (5 bases). Germline assignment: CDR1 SEHNR and CDR2 FQNEAQ (reference sequence). V was clipped by 11 bases and J by 8 bases, with 25 bases between them. The CDR3 is made up of 16 amino acids. The CDR3 DNA is TGTGCCTTAGGGGAGGACCCGGTAGATCCCGATTCACCCCTCCACTTT. This encodes CALGEDPVDPDSPLHF.

This clonotype occurred a few times. The chain couples TRBV7-9 to TRBJ2-7, with 9 bases lining up with TRBD2. The CDR3 runs to 16 residues. In germline, CDR1 is SEHNR, CDR2 FQNEAQ (reference sequence). Germline trimming cut 5 bases from V and 3 bases from J; bases unmatched to any gene: 11. In nucleotides, the CDR3 is TGTGCCAGCAGCCAAAGACAAGGACTAGCGTTCTACGAGCAGTACTTC. The encoded protein is CASSQRQGLAFYEQYF.

V gene TRBV4-1 combines with J gene TRBJ1-3, with D hard to call. Germline assignment: CDR1 MGHRA and CDR2 YSYEKL. This CDR3 region has 17 residues. The germline V and J ends were trimmed by 5 bases and 0 bases, with 17 bases remaining between them. The CDR3 here is CASSSRSGESSGNTIYF. CDR3 DNA sequence: TGCGCCAGCAGCTCTAGGTCCGGGGAGAGCTCTGGAAACACCATATATTTT.

This clonotype was seen more than once but under ten times. The rearrangement links TRBV4-2 to TRBJ2-3, with unresolved D. The CDR3 loop spans 16 amino acids. Germline V gene lookup returns CDR1 LGHNA and CDR2 YNFKEQ. V shed 4 bases and J shed 4 bases, with 18 bases lying between them. The CDR3 loop reads CASSLRLGREADTQYF. CDR3 sequence (DNA): TGTGCCAGCAGCCTGCGGTTGGGCCGTGAGGCAGATACGCAGTATTTT.

This clonotype was seen more than once but under ten times. This chain joins TRBV4-3 and TRBJ1-2; D not certain. The CDR3 is made up of 14 amino acids. CDR1 is LGHNA and CDR2 is YSLEER in the germline V gene. V lost 4 bases and J 0 bases, leaving 9 bases between the germline ends. CDR3 protein: CASSLPGTNYGYTF. The CDR3 DNA follows: TGCGCCAGCAGCCTGCCGGGAACTAACTATGGCTACACCTTC.

This clonotype was counted only a few times. The chain couples TRBV28 to TRBJ2-7; D is uncertain. V was pared by 3 bases and J by 2 bases, with 8 bases between. Germline CDR1 is MDHEN and CDR2 is SYDVKM. This CDR3 contains 13 residues. The CDR3 loop is CASSFYSPYEQYF. In nucleotides, the CDR3 is TGTGCCAGCAGTTTTTACAGCCCCTACGAGCAGTACTTC.